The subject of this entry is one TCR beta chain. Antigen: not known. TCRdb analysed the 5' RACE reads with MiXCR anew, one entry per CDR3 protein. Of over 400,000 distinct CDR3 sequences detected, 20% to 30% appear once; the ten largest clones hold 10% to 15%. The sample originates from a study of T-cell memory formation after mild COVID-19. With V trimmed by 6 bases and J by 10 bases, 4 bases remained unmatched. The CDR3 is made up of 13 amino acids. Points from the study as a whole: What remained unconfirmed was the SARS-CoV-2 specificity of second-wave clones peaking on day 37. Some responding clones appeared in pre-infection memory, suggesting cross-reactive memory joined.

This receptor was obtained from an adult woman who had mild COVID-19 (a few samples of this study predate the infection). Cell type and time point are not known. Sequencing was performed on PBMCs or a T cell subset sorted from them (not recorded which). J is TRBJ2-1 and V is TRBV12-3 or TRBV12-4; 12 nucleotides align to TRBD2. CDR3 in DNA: TGTGCCAGCAGGCCCACTAGCGGGAGGGAGCAGTTCTTC. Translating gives CASRPTSGREQFF.